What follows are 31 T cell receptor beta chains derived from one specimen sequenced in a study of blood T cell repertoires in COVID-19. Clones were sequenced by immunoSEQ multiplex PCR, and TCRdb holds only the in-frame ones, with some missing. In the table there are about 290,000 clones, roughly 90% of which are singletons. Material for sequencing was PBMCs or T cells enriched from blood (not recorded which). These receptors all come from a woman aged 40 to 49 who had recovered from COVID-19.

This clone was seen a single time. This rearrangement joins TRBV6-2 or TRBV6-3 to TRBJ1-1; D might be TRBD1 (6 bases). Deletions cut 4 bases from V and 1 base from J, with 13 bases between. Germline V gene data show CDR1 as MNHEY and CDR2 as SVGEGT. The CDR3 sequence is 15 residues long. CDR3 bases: TGTGCCAGCAGTTTAGGGAGGGGGAAGAACACTGAAGCTTTCTTT. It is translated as CASSLGRGKNTEAFF.

CDR3 DNA sequence: TGTGCCAGTATGGCCCTATCAGGGGGCCTTGCCAACTATGGCTACACCTTC. This translates into CASMALSGGLANYGYTF. The J gene is TRBJ1-2, the V gene TRBV19; 8 positions match TRBD1. V shed 7 bases, J shed 2 bases, and the junction held 15 bases outside the gene matches. Germline CDR1 reads LNHDA; CDR2 reads SQIVND (reference sequence). The CDR3 covers 17 residues.

CDR3 in amino acids: CASSATGGGIGEQFF. The DNA for the CDR3 is TGCGCCAGCAGTGCGACTGGGGGGGGGATCGGTGAGCAGTTCTTC. The V and J genes are TRBV10-2 and TRBJ2-1; TRBD2 matches 7 bases. The V gene end was trimmed by 4 bases and the J gene end by 9 bases; junction bases not matched to a gene: 12. This CDR3 contains 15 residues. Looked up from germline, CDR1 is WSHSY and CDR2 is SAAADI.

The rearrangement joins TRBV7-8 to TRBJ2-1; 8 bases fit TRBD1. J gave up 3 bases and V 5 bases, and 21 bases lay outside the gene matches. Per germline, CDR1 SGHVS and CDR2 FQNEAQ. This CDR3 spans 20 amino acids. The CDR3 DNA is TGTGCCAGCAGCAATTCGACAGGGGTTTACGGATCGACAGTCTACAATGAGCAGTTCTTC. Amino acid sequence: CASSNSTGVYGSTVYNEQFF. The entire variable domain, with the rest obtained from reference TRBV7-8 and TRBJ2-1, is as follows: GAGVSQSPRYKVAKRGQDVALRCDPISGHVSLFWYQQALGQGPEFLTYFQNEAQLDKSGLPSDRFFAERPEGSVSTLKIQRTQQEDSAVYLCASSNSTGVYGSTVYNEQFFGPGTRLTVL.

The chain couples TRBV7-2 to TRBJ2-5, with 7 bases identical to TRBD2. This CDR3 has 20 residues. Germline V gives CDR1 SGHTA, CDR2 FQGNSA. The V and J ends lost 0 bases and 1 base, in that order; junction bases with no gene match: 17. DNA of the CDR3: TGTGCCAGCAGCTTAGCTGGGGCGTTAAGCGGGCTAGCGGTCCAAGAGACCCAGTACTTC. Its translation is CASSLAGALSGLAVQETQYF.

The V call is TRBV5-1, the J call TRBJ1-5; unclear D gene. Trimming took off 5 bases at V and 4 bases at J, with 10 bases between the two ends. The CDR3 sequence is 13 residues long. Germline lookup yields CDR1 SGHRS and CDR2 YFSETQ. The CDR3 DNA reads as TGCGCCAGCAGTTTAGATCGGAATCAGCCCCAGCATTTT. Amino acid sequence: CASSLDRNQPQHF.

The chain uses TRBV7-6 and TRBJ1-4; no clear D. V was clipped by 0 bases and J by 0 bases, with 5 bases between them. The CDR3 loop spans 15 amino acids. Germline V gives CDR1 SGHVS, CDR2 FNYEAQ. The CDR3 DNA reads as TGTGCCAGCAGCTTAGCGCGGGCAACTAATGAAAAACTGTTTTTT. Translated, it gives CASSLARATNEKLFF.

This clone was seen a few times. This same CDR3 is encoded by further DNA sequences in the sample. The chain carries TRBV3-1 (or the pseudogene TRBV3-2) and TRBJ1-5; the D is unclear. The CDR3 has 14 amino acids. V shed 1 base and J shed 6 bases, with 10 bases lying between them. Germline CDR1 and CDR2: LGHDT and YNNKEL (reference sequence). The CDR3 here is CASSQAGGIQPQHF. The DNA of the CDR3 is TGTGCCAGCAGCCAAGCGGGCGGGATTCAGCCCCAGCATTTT.

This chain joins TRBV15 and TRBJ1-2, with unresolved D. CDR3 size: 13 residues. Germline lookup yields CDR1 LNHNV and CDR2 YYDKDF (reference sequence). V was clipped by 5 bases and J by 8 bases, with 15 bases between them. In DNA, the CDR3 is TGTGCCACCAGCCCTGTATCAGATTTCGGCTACACCTTC. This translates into CATSPVSDFGYTF.

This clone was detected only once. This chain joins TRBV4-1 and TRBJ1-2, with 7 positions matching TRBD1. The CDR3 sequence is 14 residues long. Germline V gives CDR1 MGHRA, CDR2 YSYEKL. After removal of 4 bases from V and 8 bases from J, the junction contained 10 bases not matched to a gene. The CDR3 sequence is CASSRFQGEEGYTF. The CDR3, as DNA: TGCGCCAGCAGCCGGTTTCAGGGGGAAGAAGGCTACACCTTC.

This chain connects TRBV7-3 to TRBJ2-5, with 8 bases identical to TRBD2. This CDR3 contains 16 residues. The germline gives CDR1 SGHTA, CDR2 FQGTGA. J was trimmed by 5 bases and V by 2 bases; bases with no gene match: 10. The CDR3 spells CASSLVGTSGQETQYF. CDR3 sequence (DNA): TGTGCCAGCAGCTTAGTCGGGACTAGTGGTCAGGAGACCCAGTACTTC.

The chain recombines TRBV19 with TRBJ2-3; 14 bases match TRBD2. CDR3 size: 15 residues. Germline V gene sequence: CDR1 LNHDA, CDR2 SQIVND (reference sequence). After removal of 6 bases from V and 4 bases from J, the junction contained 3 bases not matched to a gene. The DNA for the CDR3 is TGTGCCAGTAGGGGGACTAGCGGGAGAGCAGATACGCAGTATTTT. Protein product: CASRGTSGRADTQYF.

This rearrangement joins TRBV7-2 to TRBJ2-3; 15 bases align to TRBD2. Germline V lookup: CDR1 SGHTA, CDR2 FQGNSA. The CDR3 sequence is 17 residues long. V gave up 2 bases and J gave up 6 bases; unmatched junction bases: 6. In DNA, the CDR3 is TGTGCCAGCAGCTTAATTGGACTAGCGGGAGGGCGGGATACGCAGTATTTT. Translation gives CASSLIGLAGGRDTQYF.

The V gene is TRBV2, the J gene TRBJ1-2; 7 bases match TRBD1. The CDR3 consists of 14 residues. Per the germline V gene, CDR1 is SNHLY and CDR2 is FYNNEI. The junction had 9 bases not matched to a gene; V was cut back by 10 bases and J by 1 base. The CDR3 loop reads CATPRGLINYGYTF. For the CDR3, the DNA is TGTGCCACCCCAAGGGGGCTAATTAACTATGGCTACACCTTC.

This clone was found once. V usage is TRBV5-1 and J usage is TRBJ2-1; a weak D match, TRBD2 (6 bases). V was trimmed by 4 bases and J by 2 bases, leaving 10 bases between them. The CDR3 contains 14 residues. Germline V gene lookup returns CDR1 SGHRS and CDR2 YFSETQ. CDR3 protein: CASSAGTAYNEQFF. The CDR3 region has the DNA TGCGCCAGCAGCGCCGGGACTGCCTACAATGAGCAGTTCTTC.

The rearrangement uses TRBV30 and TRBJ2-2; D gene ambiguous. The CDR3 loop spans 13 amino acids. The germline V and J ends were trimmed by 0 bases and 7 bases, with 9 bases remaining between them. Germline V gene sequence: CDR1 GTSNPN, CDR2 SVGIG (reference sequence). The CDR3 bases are TGTGCCTGGAGTGTACAGCTAAACGGGGAGCTGTTTTTT. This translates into CAWSVQLNGELFF.

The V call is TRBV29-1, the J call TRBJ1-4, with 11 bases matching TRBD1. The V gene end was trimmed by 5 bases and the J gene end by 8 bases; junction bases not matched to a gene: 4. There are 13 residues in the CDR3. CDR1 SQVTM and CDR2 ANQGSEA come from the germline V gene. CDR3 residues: CSVRTGGREKLFF. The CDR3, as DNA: TGCAGCGTTCGGACAGGGGGCCGAGAAAAACTGTTTTTT.

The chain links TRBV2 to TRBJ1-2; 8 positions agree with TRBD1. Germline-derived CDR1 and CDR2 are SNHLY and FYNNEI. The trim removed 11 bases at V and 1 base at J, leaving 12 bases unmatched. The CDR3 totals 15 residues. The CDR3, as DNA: TGTGCCGGCCGACAGGGGATTAGCGTTAACTATGGCTACACCTTC. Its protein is CAGRQGISVNYGYTF.

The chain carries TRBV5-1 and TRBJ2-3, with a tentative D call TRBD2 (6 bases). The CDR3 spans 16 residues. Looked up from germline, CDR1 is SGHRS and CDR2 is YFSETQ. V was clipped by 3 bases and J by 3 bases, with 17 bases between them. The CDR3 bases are TGCGCCAGCAGCTCCTACGGGAGTCGGGGAACAGATACGCAGTATTTT. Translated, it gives CASSSYGSRGTDTQYF.

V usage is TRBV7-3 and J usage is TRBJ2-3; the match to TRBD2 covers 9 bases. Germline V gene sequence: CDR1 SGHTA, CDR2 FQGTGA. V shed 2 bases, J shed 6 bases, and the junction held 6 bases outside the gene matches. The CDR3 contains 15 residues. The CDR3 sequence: CASSLAGGSVDTQYF. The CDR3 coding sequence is TGTGCCAGCAGCTTAGCGGGAGGGAGCGTCGATACGCAGTATTTT.

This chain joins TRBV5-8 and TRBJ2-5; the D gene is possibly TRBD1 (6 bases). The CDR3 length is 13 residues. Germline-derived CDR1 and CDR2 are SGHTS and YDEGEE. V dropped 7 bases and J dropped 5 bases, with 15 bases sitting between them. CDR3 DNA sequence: TGTGCCAGCGAGGGACAATCGTGGGAGACCCAGTACTTC. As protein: CASEGQSWETQYF.

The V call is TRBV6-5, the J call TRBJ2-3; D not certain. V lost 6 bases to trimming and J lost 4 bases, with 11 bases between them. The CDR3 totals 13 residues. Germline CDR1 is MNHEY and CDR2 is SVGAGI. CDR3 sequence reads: CASRRAQPDTQYF. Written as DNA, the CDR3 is TGTGCCAGCAGGCGTGCACAGCCAGATACGCAGTATTTT.

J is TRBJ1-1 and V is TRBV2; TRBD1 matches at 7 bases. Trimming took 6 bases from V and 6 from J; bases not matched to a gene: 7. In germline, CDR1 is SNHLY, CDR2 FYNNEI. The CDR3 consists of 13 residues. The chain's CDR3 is CASRRGQFAEAFF. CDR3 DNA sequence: TGTGCCAGCAGGAGGGGGCAGTTCGCTGAAGCTTTCTTT.

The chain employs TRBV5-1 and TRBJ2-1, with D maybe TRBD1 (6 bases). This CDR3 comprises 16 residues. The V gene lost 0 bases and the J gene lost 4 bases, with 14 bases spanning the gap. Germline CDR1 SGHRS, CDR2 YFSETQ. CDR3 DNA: TGCGCCAGCAGCTTGGAGGGGCAGGGGTGGTACAATGAGCAGTTCTTC. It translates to CASSLEGQGWYNEQFF.

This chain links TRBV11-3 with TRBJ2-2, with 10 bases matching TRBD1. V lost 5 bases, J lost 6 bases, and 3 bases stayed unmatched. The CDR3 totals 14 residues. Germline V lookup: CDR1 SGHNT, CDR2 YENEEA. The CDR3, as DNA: TGTGCCAGCAGCCCCGGGACAGGGGCCGGGGAGCTGTTTTTT. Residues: CASSPGTGAGELFF.

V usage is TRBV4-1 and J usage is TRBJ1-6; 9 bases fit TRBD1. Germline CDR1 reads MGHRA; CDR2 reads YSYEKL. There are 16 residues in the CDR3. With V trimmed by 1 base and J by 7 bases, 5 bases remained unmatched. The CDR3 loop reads CASSQAVGQGNSPLHF. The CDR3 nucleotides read TGCGCCAGCAGCCAAGCTGTCGGACAGGGGAATTCACCCCTCCACTTT.

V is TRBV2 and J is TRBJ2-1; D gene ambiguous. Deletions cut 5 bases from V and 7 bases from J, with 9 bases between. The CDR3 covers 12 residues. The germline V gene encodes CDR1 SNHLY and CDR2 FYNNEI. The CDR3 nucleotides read TGTGCCAGCAGTACCGACTCTAATGAGCAGTTCTTC. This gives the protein CASSTDSNEQFF.

CDR3 bases: TGTGCCAGCAGCTCCACAGTGGGCTATGGCTACACCTTC. It codes for CASSSTVGYGYTF. The chain joins TRBV5-6 to TRBJ1-2; D not certain. With 3 bases removed from V and 4 bases from J, the gap between germline ends came to 10 bases. Germline values: CDR1 SGHDT, CDR2 YYEEEE. The length of the CDR3 is 13 residues.

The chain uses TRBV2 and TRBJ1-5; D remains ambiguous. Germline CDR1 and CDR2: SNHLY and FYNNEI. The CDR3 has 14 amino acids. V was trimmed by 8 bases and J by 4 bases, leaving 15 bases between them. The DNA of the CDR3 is TGTGCCAGCGTCGGAGGTCGGGGAAATCAGCCCCAGCATTTT. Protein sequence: CASVGGRGNQPQHF.

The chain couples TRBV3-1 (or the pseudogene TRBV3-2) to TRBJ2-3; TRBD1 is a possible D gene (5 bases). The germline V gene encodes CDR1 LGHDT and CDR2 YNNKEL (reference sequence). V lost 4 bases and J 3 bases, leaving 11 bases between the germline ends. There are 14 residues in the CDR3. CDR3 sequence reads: CASSPFRGTDTQYF. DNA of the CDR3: TGTGCCAGCAGCCCCTTTAGGGGAACAGATACGCAGTATTTT.

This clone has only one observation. Written as DNA, the CDR3 is TGTGCCAGCTCACCCGGGACAGGGGTTAACTATGGCTACACCTTC. It codes for CASSPGTGVNYGYTF. V is TRBV18 and J is TRBJ1-2; 10 bases are shared with TRBD1. Trimming removed 3 bases from V and 1 base from J; junction bases left unmatched: 2. Per germline, CDR1 KGHSH and CDR2 LQKENI. The CDR3 length is 15 residues.